The clone carrying this T cell receptor beta chain appeared a few times. Germline-derived CDR1 and CDR2 are SGHRS and YFSETQ. The CDR3 contains 16 residues. V dropped 4 bases and J dropped 7; count of bases not matched to a gene: 16. Via MiXCR, TCRdb re-called the RT-PCR reads, giving one row per CDR3 protein. This sample has 550,000 to 750,000 distinct CDR3 sequences, with about 14% found just once. The chain has TRBV5-1 and TRBJ1-2; the match to TRBD1 covers 7 bases. The TCR originated in a female donor in good health, serving as a healthy control. The specimen was memory CD4+ T cells from blood. The CDR3 reads CASSLGRLGQALGYTF. The CDR3, as DNA: TGCGCCAGCAGCCTGGGCAGACTCGGACAGGCCCTTGGCTACACCTTC.